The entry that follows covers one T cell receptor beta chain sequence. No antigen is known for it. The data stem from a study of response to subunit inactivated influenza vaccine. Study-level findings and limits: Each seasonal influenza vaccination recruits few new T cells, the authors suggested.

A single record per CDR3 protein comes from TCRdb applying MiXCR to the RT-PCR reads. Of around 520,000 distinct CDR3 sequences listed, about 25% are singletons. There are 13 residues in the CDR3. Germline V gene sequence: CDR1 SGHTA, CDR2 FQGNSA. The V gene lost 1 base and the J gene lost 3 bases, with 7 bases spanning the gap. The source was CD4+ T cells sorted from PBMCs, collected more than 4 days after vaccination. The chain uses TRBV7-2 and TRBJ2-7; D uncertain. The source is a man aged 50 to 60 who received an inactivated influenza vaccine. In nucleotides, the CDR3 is TGTGCCAGCAGCTTAGTCGGCAACTACGAGCAGTACTTC. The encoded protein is CASSLVGNYEQYF.